A single sample gave rise to the 18 T cell receptor beta chains below, sequenced in a study of molecular identifiers for immune sequencing clone quantification. TCRdb used MiXCR to reprocess the PCR reads, holding one entry per CDR3 protein. In the table there are around 480,000 distinct CDR3 sequences, roughly a fifth of which are singletons. The sample comprised naive CD8+ T cells from blood, with Jurkat cell RNA spiked in. The sample's subset: FACS-sorted CD8+CD4-CCR7+CD45RA+ naive T cells. The origin of the receptors is a human donor in good health. Some libraries in this study had Jurkat cell RNA spiked in.

As for this clonotype: A read error may explain this, as a much larger clone is one base away. V gene TRBV11-2 combines with J gene TRBJ2-3; no definite D call. Trimming pared 5 bases from V and 4 bases from J, leaving 16 bases between. CDR1 is SGHAT, CDR2 FQNNGV, per germline. The CDR3 runs 15 residues. DNA for the CDR3: TGTGCCAGCAGCCCGAATAAATGGACCGCAGATACGCAGTATTTT. Its protein is CASSPNKWTADTQYF.

This clonotype came up many times. This chain joins TRBV7-2 and TRBJ2-3; D is possibly TRBD2 (6 bases). V was pared by 5 bases and J by 5 bases, with 23 bases between. Looked up from germline, CDR1 is SGHTA and CDR2 is FQGNSA. The CDR3 is 17 residues long. In DNA, the CDR3 is TGTGCCAGCAGCCCGCTCCGGGACTCTCTCCGAGGAGATACGCAGTATTTT. This codes for CASSPLRDSLRGDTQYF.

In this sample, this clonotype turned up many times. The rearrangement links TRBV10-2 to TRBJ1-6; no firm D call. V gave up 2 bases and J gave up 14 bases, with 7 bases separating them. The CDR3 is 11 residues long. Germline values: CDR1 WSHSY, CDR2 SAAADI. This chain's CDR3 is CASSEHVALHF. Written as DNA, the CDR3 is TGCGCCAGCAGTGAGCACGTGGCCCTCCACTTT.

This clonotype came up many times. The chain is built from TRBV4-1 and TRBJ2-7, with D possibly being TRBD1 or TRBD2 (5 bases each). Germline V gene lookup returns CDR1 MGHRA and CDR2 YSYEKL. Trimming shortened V by 3 bases and J by 5 bases, and 17 bases separated the two germline ends. The CDR3 extends over 15 amino acids. In nucleotides, the CDR3 is TGCGCCAGCAGCCACGCCCCGGGACCGCTGAACGAGCAGTACTTC. Its protein product is CASSHAPGPLNEQYF.

In its sample, this clonotype was seen many times. This chain uses TRBV29-1 with TRBJ2-5, with 8 positions matching TRBD1. Germline V gene sequence: CDR1 SQVTM, CDR2 ANQGSEA. This CDR3 is 14 amino acids long. V lost 3 bases to trimming and J lost 2 bases; unmatched junction nucleotides: 5. The CDR3 DNA reads TGCAGCGTTGAGCCACAGGGGGAACAAGAGACCCAGTACTTC. Translation: CSVEPQGEQETQYF.

This clonotype was found many times. This chain uses TRBV4-2 with TRBJ2-3; D is uncertain. The length of the CDR3 is 14 residues. CDR1 and CDR2 (germline): LGHNA, YNFKEQ. The V end lost 1 base, the J end lost 2 bases, and 7 bases lay between the germline ends. The DNA for the CDR3 is TGTGCCAGCAGCCAAGTCGTCACCACAGATACGCAGTATTTT. It translates to CASSQVVTTDTQYF.

This clonotype was seen a handful of times. The rearrangement joins TRBV19 to TRBJ1-5; D might be TRBD1 (6 bases). With 3 bases removed from V and 4 bases from J, the gap between germline ends came to 13 bases. The CDR3 length is 15 residues. Germline CDR1 reads LNHDA; CDR2 reads SQIVND (reference sequence). The CDR3 reads CASSILGQGNQPQHF. The CDR3 bases are TGTGCCAGTAGTATCCTCGGGCAGGGGAATCAGCCCCAGCATTTT.

A remark on this clonotype: At one of its ends the junction is not consistent with the germline gene, which may arise from a read error. This chain uses TRBV9 with TRBJ2-3; 8 bases are a match to TRBD2. The CDR3 has 15 residues. Germline V CDR1 and CDR2: SGDLS, YYNGEE. The CDR3 loop is CASSLSGSWSDAQYF. In DNA form, the CDR3 reads TGTGCCAGCAGCTTGAGCGGGAGTTGGTCAGATGCGCAGTATTTT.

V usage is TRBV30 and J usage is TRBJ2-1, with 16 nucleotides matching TRBD2. This CDR3 has 16 residues. J lost 6 bases, V lost 8 bases, and 10 bases had no gene match. CDR1 GTSNPN and CDR2 SVGIG come from the germline V gene (reference sequence). The CDR3 sequence: CAGTSGGVGPGNEQFF. The CDR3 DNA follows: TGTGCCGGGACTAGCGGGGGGGTAGGTCCGGGCAATGAGCAGTTCTTC.

This clonotype occurred many times. The rearrangement uses TRBV28 and TRBJ2-7; the D gene is possibly TRBD1 (7 bases). The CDR3 is 17 amino acids. The ends were cut back, 3 bases at V and 0 bases at J, with 18 bases in the middle. In germline, CDR1 is MDHEN, CDR2 SYDVKM. The CDR3 spells CASSLTQGEAYSYEQYF. CDR3 coding DNA: TGTGCCAGCAGTTTGACCCAGGGGGAGGCCTACTCCTACGAGCAGTACTTC.

The chain links TRBV6-5 to TRBJ1-1; 10 bases are a match to TRBD1. Germline trimming cut 0 bases from V and 6 bases from J; bases unmatched to any gene: 4. CDR3 length: 15 residues. Germline V gene lookup returns CDR1 MNHEY and CDR2 SVGAGI. The CDR3 DNA is TGTGCCAGCAGTTACTCGCGGACAGGGGGGGCTGAAGCTTTCTTT. The encoded protein is CASSYSRTGGAEAFF.

This clonotype was detected many times. V gene TRBV11-2 combines with J gene TRBJ2-1; 10 nucleotides agree with TRBD2. The CDR3 has 14 amino acids. CDR1 and CDR2 (germline): SGHAT, FQNNGV. The V and J ends lost 5 bases and 7 bases, in that order; junction bases with no gene match: 5. This CDR3 is CASSQGLAWNEQFF. The CDR3 DNA sequence: TGTGCCAGCAGCCAGGGACTAGCGTGGAATGAGCAGTTCTTC.

The rearrangement uses TRBV12-3 or TRBV12-4 and TRBJ2-5; 7 nucleotides agree with TRBD1. The J segment lost 2 bases and the V segment lost 5 bases, leaving 5 bases of the junction unmatched. This CDR3 has 14 amino acids. In nucleotides, the CDR3 is TGTGCCAGCAGTCCACAGGGGTGGCAAGAGACCCAGTACTTC. This gives the protein CASSPQGWQETQYF.

Ten or more counts support this clonotype. The chain is built from TRBV7-9 and TRBJ2-4; no definite D call. Trimming took 5 bases from V and 0 from J, leaving 8 bases between them. This CDR3 contains 14 residues. Germline CDR1 SEHNR, CDR2 FQNEAQ (reference sequence). DNA for the CDR3: TGTGCCAGCAGCGCGGACCTAGCCAAAAACATTCAGTACTTC. This sequence encodes CASSADLAKNIQYF.

Concerning this clonotype itself: A read error is possible here, since a much larger clone lies one base away. The rearrangement links TRBV7-2 to TRBJ2-4, with TRBD1 identical over 7 bases. This CDR3 region has 17 residues. Trimming cost V 1 base and J 5 bases; bases outside gene matches: 11. Looked up from germline, CDR1 is SGHTA and CDR2 is FQGNSA. Here the CDR3 DNA reads TGTGCCAGCAGCTTAGAAGGGACAGCCTTTTTCGAAAACATTCAGTACTTC. The encoded protein is CASSLEGTAFFENIQYF.

The V and J genes are TRBV12-3 or TRBV12-4 and TRBJ2-1, with TRBD2 matching 10 bases. J lost 3 bases, V lost 5 bases, and 7 bases had no gene match. The CDR3 has 16 residues. Here the CDR3 reads CASSPHSGRIYNEQFF. In DNA, the CDR3 is TGTGCCAGCAGTCCTCATAGCGGGAGGATCTACAATGAGCAGTTCTTC.

As concerns this clonotype: A much more abundant neighbour one base away suggests this may be a read error. J is TRBJ2-3 and V is TRBV4-3, with D possibly matching TRBD1 (6 bases). The CDR3 sequence is 16 residues long. Germline values: CDR1 LGHNA, CDR2 YSLEER. Trimming took 1 base from V and 4 from J, leaving 15 bases between them. In DNA, the CDR3 is TGCGCCAGCAGCCAAGGGGGCTGGGGGCTGTCAGATACGCAGTATTTT. Residues: CASSQGGWGLSDTQYF.

The CDR3 nucleotides are TGTGCCAGCAGCCGTACGGCGACCGGACGCTCTGGAAACACCATATATTTT. Amino acid sequence: CASSRTATGRSGNTIYF. The chain joins TRBV7-6 to TRBJ1-3, with D unclear. Trimming cost V 5 bases and J 0 bases, with 17 bases left between them. CDR1 and CDR2 (germline): SGHVS, FNYEAQ. This CDR3 is 17 amino acids long.